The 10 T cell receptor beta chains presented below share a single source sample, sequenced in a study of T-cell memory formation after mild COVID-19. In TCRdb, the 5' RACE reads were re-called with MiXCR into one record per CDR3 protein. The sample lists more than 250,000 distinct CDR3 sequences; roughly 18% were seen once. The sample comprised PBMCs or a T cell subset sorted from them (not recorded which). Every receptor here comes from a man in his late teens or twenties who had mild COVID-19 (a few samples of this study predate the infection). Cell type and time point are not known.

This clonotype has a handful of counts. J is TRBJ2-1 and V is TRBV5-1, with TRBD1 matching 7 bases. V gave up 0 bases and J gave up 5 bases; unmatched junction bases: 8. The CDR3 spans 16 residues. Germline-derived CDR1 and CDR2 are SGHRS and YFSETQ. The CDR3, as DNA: TGCGCCAGCAGCTTGGCGACAGGGTCGAGAAACAATGAGCAGTTCTTC. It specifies CASSLATGSRNNEQFF.

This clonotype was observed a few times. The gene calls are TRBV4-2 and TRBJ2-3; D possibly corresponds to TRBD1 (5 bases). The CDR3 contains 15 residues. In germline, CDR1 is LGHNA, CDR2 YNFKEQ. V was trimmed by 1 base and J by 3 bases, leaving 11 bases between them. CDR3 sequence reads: CASSQGRVGTDTQYF. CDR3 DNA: TGTGCCAGCAGCCAAGGCAGGGTAGGAACAGATACGCAGTATTTT.

CDR3 in amino acids: CASSQVRRGPDTDTQYF. CDR3 coding DNA: TGTGCCAGCAGTCAGGTTCGTCGGGGGCCGGACACAGATACGCAGTATTTT. The J gene is TRBJ2-3, the V gene TRBV7-9; D assignment may be TRBD1 or TRBD2 (6 bases each). Trimming left V 6 bases short and J 2 bases short, with 21 bases between. The CDR3 is made up of 17 amino acids. Germline CDR1 SEHNR, CDR2 FQNEAQ (reference sequence). The full variable domain, with the rest looked up from reference TRBV7-9 and TRBJ2-3, is DTGVSQNPRHKITKRGQNVTFRCDPISEHNRLYWYRQTLGQGPEFLTYFQNEAQLEKSRLLSDRFSAERPKGSFSTLEIQRTEQGDSAMYLCASSQVRRGPDTDTQYFGPGTRLTVL.

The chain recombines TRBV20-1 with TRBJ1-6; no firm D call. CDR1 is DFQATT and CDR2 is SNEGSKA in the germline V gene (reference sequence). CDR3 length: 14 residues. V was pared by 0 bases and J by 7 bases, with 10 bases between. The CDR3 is CSAREDGRNSPLHF. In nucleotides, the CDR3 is TGCAGTGCTAGAGAGGACGGCCGGAATTCACCCCTCCACTTT.

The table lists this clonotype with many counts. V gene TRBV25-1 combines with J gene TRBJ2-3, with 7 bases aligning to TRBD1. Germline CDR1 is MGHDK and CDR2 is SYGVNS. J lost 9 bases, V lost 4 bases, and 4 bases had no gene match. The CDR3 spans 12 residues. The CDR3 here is CASSVTGRTQYF. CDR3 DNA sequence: TGTGCCAGCAGTGTGACAGGGCGGACGCAGTATTTT.

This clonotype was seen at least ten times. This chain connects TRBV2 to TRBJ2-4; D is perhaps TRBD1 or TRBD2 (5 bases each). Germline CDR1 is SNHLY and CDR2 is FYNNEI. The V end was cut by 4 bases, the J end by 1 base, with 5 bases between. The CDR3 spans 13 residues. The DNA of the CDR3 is TGTGCCAGCAGTGGGGGGGCCAAAAACATTCAGTACTTC. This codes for CASSGGAKNIQYF.

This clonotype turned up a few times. The CDR3 region is CASSQVYYGRRASNTGELFF. The CDR3 DNA sequence: TGCGCCAGCAGCCAAGTATATTACGGCAGGCGCGCTTCGAACACCGGGGAGCTGTTTTTT. The genes are TRBV4-3 and TRBJ2-2; D is uncertain. Germline V lookup: CDR1 LGHNA, CDR2 YSLEER. The CDR3 runs to 20 residues. Trimming removed 1 base at V and 0 bases at J, with 21 bases between.

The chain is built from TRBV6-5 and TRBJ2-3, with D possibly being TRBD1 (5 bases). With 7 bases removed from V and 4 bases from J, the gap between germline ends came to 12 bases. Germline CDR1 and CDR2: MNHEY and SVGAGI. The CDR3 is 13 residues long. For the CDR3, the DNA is TGTGCCAGCAAAATGGGGCACCCAGATACGCAGTATTTT. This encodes CASKMGHPDTQYF.

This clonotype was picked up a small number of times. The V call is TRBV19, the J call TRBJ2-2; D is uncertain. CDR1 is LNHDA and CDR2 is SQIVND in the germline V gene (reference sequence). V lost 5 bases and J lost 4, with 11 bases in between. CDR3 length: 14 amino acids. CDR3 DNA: TGTGCCAGTAGTTCAGGCCCCCTCACCGGGGAGCTGTTTTTT. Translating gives CASSSGPLTGELFF.

For the CDR3, the DNA is TGTGCCAGCAGCCCCCCGAGGGCGGGGGTAGGGAAGACCCAGTACTTC. It specifies CASSPPRAGVGKTQYF. This rearrangement joins TRBV3-1 to TRBJ2-5, with TRBD2 matching over 7 bases. The V gene end was trimmed by 4 bases and the J gene end by 6 bases; junction bases not matched to a gene: 14. This CDR3 comprises 16 residues. Germline V lookup: CDR1 LGHDT, CDR2 YNNKEL (reference sequence).